A single sample gave rise to the 23 T cell receptor beta chains below, sequenced in a study of T cell responses to AZD1222 COVID-19 vaccine. Clones were read by immunoSEQ multiplex PCR, and TCRdb kept only the in-frame ones, dropping some. The data contain over 100,000 clones, over 75% of them singletons. The source material was peripheral blood, sampled on day 0 of AZD1222 vaccination. These receptors all stem from an adult in good health.

In DNA form, the CDR3 reads TGTGCCAGCAGAGGACAGGGTGCGAAAGGGCTGTTTTTT. Protein product: CASRGQGAKGLFF. The V gene is TRBV27, the J gene TRBJ2-2; 8 positions match TRBD1. From germline, CDR1 is MNHEY and CDR2 SMNVEV (reference sequence). Trimming at V came to 6 bases and at J to 13 bases, leaving 10 bases not matched to a gene. The CDR3 length is 13 residues.

The rearrangement uses TRBV5-1 and TRBJ1-5, with D perhaps matching TRBD1 (5 bases). V shed 4 bases and J shed 6 bases, with 14 bases lying between them. This CDR3 is built from 14 residues. Germline V CDR1 and CDR2: SGHRS, YFSETQ. This CDR3 is CASSPGTPGQPQHF. The CDR3 nucleotides are TGCGCCAGCAGCCCCGGGACTCCCGGTCAGCCCCAGCATTTT. The full variable domain, rest sourced from reference TRBV5-1 and TRBJ1-5, is KAGVTQTPRYLIKTRGQQVTLSCSPISGHRSVSWYQQTPGQGLQFLFEYFSETQRNKGNFPGRFSGRQFSNSRSEMNVSTLELGDSALYLCASSPGTPGQPQHFGDGTRLSIL.

This clone has just a few counts. The rearrangement joins TRBV6-5 to TRBJ2-7; 8 bases align to TRBD1. Germline CDR1 reads MNHEY; CDR2 reads SVGAGI. This CDR3 region has 15 residues. The V gene end was trimmed by 6 bases and the J gene end by 2 bases; junction bases not matched to a gene: 9. The CDR3 protein is CASSSRQGITYEQYF. The CDR3 region has the DNA TGTGCCAGCAGCTCCAGACAGGGGATCACCTACGAGCAGTACTTC.

This clone occurred a few times. The sample carries other DNA sequences with the same CDR3. The CDR3 is CASSQDPGTGSEKLFF. The CDR3 DNA is TGTGCCAGCAGCCAAGACCCCGGGACAGGGTCTGAAAAACTGTTTTTT. The chain uses TRBV4-2 and TRBJ1-4; 9 positions match TRBD1. CDR3 length equals 16 residues. From germline, CDR1 is LGHNA and CDR2 YNFKEQ. The J segment lost 7 bases and the V segment lost 0 bases, leaving 6 bases of the junction unmatched.

The V gene is TRBV5-1, the J gene TRBJ2-5; 13 bases agree with TRBD2. CDR1 is SGHRS, CDR2 YFSETQ, per germline. The J segment lost 4 bases and the V segment lost 0 bases, leaving 3 bases of the junction unmatched. This CDR3 region has 16 residues. CDR3 coding DNA: TGCGCCAGCAGCTTGGGGGGACTAGCGGGGTCAGAGACCCAGTACTTC. Protein sequence: CASSLGGLAGSETQYF. Full variable domain (rest looked up from reference TRBV5-1 and TRBJ2-5): KAGVTQTPRYLIKTRGQQVTLSCSPISGHRSVSWYQQTPGQGLQFLFEYFSETQRNKGNFPGRFSGRQFSNSRSEMNVSTLELGDSALYLCASSLGGLAGSETQYFGPGTRLLVL.

The rearrangement links TRBV4-2 to TRBJ1-1; D not certain. The CDR3 length is 13 residues. Germline-derived CDR1 and CDR2 are LGHNA and YNFKEQ. V lost 0 bases and J lost 7, with 9 bases in between. CDR3 coding DNA: TGTGCCAGCAGCCAAGATCAAGGCAGTGAAGCTTTCTTT. Translation gives CASSQDQGSEAFF.

This chain uses TRBV3-1 (or the pseudogene TRBV3-2) with TRBJ1-5; the D gene is possibly TRBD1 (5 bases). Germline-derived CDR1 and CDR2 are LGHDT and YNNKEL (reference sequence). Trimming removed 2 bases from V and 2 bases from J, with 22 bases in between. This CDR3 is built from 19 residues. CDR3 in DNA: TGTGCCAGCAGCCAACCCCACCCTTTACGGGGAGGGGGCAATCAGCCCCAGCATTTT. Protein product: CASSQPHPLRGGGNQPQHF.

The chain has TRBV7-2 and TRBJ1-3; D gene ambiguous. Trimming cost V 5 bases and J 0 bases, with 17 bases left between them. Germline V gene sequence: CDR1 SGHTA, CDR2 FQGNSA. The CDR3 has 17 amino acids. CDR3 in DNA: TGTGCCAGCAGCCTTAGCGGCGGCCTTGGCTCTGGAAACACCATATATTTT. Translated, it gives CASSLSGGLGSGNTIYF.

This clone was seen a few times. The chain uses TRBV9 and TRBJ2-1; 9 nucleotides agree with TRBD1. The CDR3 length is 14 residues. Germline V gene sequence: CDR1 SGDLS, CDR2 YYNGEE. The J segment lost 9 bases and the V segment lost 2 bases, leaving 6 bases of the junction unmatched. As DNA, the CDR3 is TGTGCCAGCAGCGTGACAGGGGGTCAGGGTGAGCAGTTCTTC. Protein: CASSVTGGQGEQFF.

The V and J genes are TRBV11-2 and TRBJ2-3; 9 positions agree with TRBD1. From germline, CDR1 is SGHAT and CDR2 FQNNGV. The J segment lost 3 bases and the V segment lost 3 bases, leaving 7 bases of the junction unmatched. The CDR3 runs 16 residues. CDR3 in amino acids: CASSFFRDRATDTQYF. The DNA for the CDR3 is TGTGCCAGCAGCTTCTTCCGGGACAGGGCGACAGATACGCAGTATTTT.

This sequence joins TRBV11-2 and TRBJ1-4, with a tentative D call TRBD1 (5 bases). Trimming removed 1 base at V and 6 bases at J, with 9 bases between. This CDR3 contains 14 residues. Germline-derived CDR1 and CDR2 are SGHAT and FQNNGV. In DNA, the CDR3 is TGTGCCAGCAGCTTAGGGGGGAGCGATGAAAAACTGTTTTTT. As protein: CASSLGGSDEKLFF. The whole variable domain, remainder taken from reference TRBV11-2 and TRBJ1-4, is EAGVAQSPRYKIIEKRQSVAFWCNPISGHATLYWYQQILGQGPKLLIQFQNNGVVDDSQLPKDRFSAERLKGVDSTLKIQPAKLEDSAVYLCASSLGGSDEKLFFGSGTQLSVL.

The J gene is TRBJ1-1, the V gene TRBV11-1, with 10 nucleotides matching TRBD1. V dropped 4 bases and J dropped 0; count of bases not matched to a gene: 2. This CDR3 contains 15 residues. Germline CDR1 reads SGHAT; CDR2 reads FQDESV (reference sequence). DNA for the CDR3: TGTGCCAGCAGCTACGGACAGGGGGTGAACACTGAAGCTTTCTTT. This codes for CASSYGQGVNTEAFF.

Note on this clone: One junction end disagrees with the germline gene, perhaps due to a read error. The V call is TRBV3-1 (or the pseudogene TRBV3-2), the J call TRBJ2-1; weak D call: TRBD2 (6 bases). Germline-derived CDR1 and CDR2 are LGHDT and YNNKEL (reference sequence). The CDR3 runs to 13 residues. CDR3 DNA: TGTGCCAGCAGCCAAGTGATGGGACTCCAAGTTCTCTTC. This gives the protein CASSQVMGLQVLF.

This clone was found once. The chain combines TRBV11-1 with TRBJ2-2; 12 bases line up with TRBD2. This CDR3 is built from 16 residues. V lost 9 bases, J lost 3 bases, and 8 bases stayed unmatched. In germline, CDR1 is SGHAT, CDR2 FQDESV (reference sequence). The CDR3 nucleotides are TGTGCCAGTCCTAGCGGGGGGGCGATACACACCGGGGAGCTGTTTTTT. Protein sequence: CASPSGGAIHTGELFF.

The chain uses TRBV13 and TRBJ1-2; TRBD1 might be the D (6 bases). With 5 bases removed from V and 1 base from J, the gap between germline ends came to 14 bases. There are 15 residues in the CDR3. Germline assignment: CDR1 PRHDT and CDR2 FYEKMQ (reference sequence). CDR3 residues: CASSTRQVVNYGYTF. The CDR3 DNA sequence: TGTGCCAGCAGCACTCGACAGGTTGTTAACTATGGCTACACCTTC.

In its sample, this clone was seen once. The chain couples TRBV21-1 to TRBJ1-6. TRBV21-1 is described as a pseudogene. The CDR3 sequence is 15 residues long. For the CDR3, the DNA is TGTGCCAGCAGCAACGCGGAGGAAAAGGATTCACCCCTCCACTTT. Protein sequence: CASSNAEEKDSPLHF.

The rearrangement joins TRBV28 to TRBJ2-3; 8 bases align to TRBD2. J gave up 2 bases and V 8 bases, and 9 bases lay outside the gene matches. CDR3 size: 15 residues. From germline, CDR1 is MDHEN and CDR2 SYDVKM. The DNA for the CDR3 is TGTGCCAGCTGCGGTAGCGGGGAGACCACAGATACGCAGTATTTT. This sequence encodes CASCGSGETTDTQYF.

The V and J genes are TRBV28 and TRBJ2-5, with D perhaps matching TRBD2 (5 bases). The CDR3 contains 12 residues. The V and J ends lost 5 bases and 7 bases respectively, with 11 bases between them. Germline values: CDR1 MDHEN, CDR2 SYDVKM. The CDR3 is CASSRRRATQYF. As DNA, the CDR3 is TGTGCCAGCAGTCGACGGCGGGCGACCCAGTACTTC.

The V gene is TRBV3-1 (or the pseudogene TRBV3-2), the J gene TRBJ2-1; TRBD2 agrees at 11 bases. Germline loops: CDR1 LGHDT, CDR2 YNNKEL (reference sequence). Trimming cost V 0 bases and J 5 bases; bases outside gene matches: 0. There are 15 residues in the CDR3. The CDR3 loop is CASSQELAGDNEQFF. CDR3 DNA sequence: TGTGCCAGCAGCCAAGAACTAGCGGGGGACAATGAGCAGTTCTTC.

This clone was observed a few times. This chain uses TRBV2 with TRBJ1-6, with D perhaps TRBD1 (6 bases). The CDR3 totals 15 residues. Between the trimmed V and J ends, which lost 10 bases and 0 bases, there was a span of 13 bases. CDR1 and CDR2 (germline): SNHLY, FYNNEI. The CDR3 nucleotides are TGTGCCACCCAGACAGGAAGCTCCTATAATTCACCCCTCCACTTT. Its protein is CATQTGSSYNSPLHF.

The chain is built from TRBV10-3 and TRBJ2-3, with 10 nucleotides matching TRBD2. CDR1 and CDR2 (germline): ENHRY, SYGVKD. The CDR3 loop spans 13 amino acids. V lost 8 bases, J lost 3 bases, and 2 bases stayed unmatched. The CDR3: CAISSGGTDTQYF. CDR3 bases: TGTGCCATCTCTAGCGGGGGAACAGATACGCAGTATTTT.

This clone appeared once. Mismatch with germline at one junction end may stem from a read error. The chain carries TRBV7-7 and TRBJ2-2; TRBD1 agrees at 7 bases. This CDR3 contains 16 residues. The germline V gene has CDR1 SSHAT and CDR2 FNYEAQ (reference sequence). The CDR3 loop is CASSPLGGVNTGELFF. In nucleotides, the CDR3 is TGTGCTAGCAGCCCCTTAGGGGGCGTCAACACCGGGGAGCTGTTTTTT.

The chain combines TRBV19 with TRBJ2-3; 7 nucleotides line up with TRBD2. V gave up 5 bases and J gave up 3 bases; unmatched junction bases: 5. The CDR3 spans 14 residues. Germline V gives CDR1 LNHDA, CDR2 SQIVND (reference sequence). The CDR3 loop reads CASSPASGTDTQYF. The CDR3, as DNA: TGTGCCAGTAGTCCGGCTAGCGGAACAGATACGCAGTATTTT.